The sequence of this TCR beta chain was determined in a study of regulatory T cells in long-lasting Graves disease. The wider study: Patients met the persistent Graves' disease definition after over 5 years of antithyroid drugs with positive TSH receptor antibodies. General study findings and limits: Thyroid tissue went unexamined; only peripheral blood was analyzed. TRBV28, TRBJ1-2 and TRBJ2-5 were favored in persistent disease. Compared with new cases, persistent Graves' patients showed reduced TCR diversity.

In building TCR beta libraries, iRepertoire HTBI primers were used together with Arm-PCR of CDR3 regions. Each CDR3 protein is one row after TCRdb ran MiXCR on the multiplex PCR reads. Found here are about 430,000 distinct CDR3 sequences, around 20% of them singletons; the top ten hold 14%. A note on this clonotype: Its specificity is unknown.

The CDR3 has 15 residues. The germline V gene has CDR1 MGHRA and CDR2 YSYEKL. V lost 4 bases and J 1 base, leaving 13 bases between the germline ends. Noted time point: persistent/refractory GD, antithyroid drugs over 5 years with positive TRAb. PBMC-derived RNA was used for the TCR library. The TCR comes from a female donor with Graves disease. The gene calls are TRBV4-1 and TRBJ2-5, with a possible D match to TRBD1 (5 bases). Sequenced material: peripheral blood mononuclear cells (PBMCs), taken when the disease was refractory, from a patient treated with antithyroid drugs. DNA of the CDR3: TGCGCCAGCAGCCGAACAGGAGCAATCCAAGAGACCCAGTACTTC. Protein product: CASSRTGAIQETQYF.